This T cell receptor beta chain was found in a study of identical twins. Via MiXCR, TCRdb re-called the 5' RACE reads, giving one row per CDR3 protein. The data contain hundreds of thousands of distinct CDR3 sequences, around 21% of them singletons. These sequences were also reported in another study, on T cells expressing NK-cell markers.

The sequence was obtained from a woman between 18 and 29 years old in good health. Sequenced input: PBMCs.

The CDR3 DNA reads as TGCAGTGCTAGAGGTTCTGACAACTATGGCTACACCTTC. Its protein is CSARGSDNYGYTF. V usage is TRBV20-1 and J usage is TRBJ1-2, with D unresolved. Looked up from germline, CDR1 is DFQATT and CDR2 is SNEGSKA (reference sequence). V dropped 1 base and J dropped 2 bases, with 8 bases sitting between them. The CDR3 consists of 13 residues.